This T cell receptor (beta chain) was recorded in a study of blood T cell repertoires in COVID-19. Overall study context: PBMCs, B-cell-depleted T cells, or T cells provided the cDNA or gDNA that made up the material.

Exposed study participants had met a COVID-19 case within 2 weeks before entry. Germline V gene sequence: CDR1 MDHEN, CDR2 SYDVKM. V was shortened by 6 bases and J by 4 bases, with 13 bases between the two germline ends. The CDR3 has 13 residues. Under the authors' procedure: The authors estimated nucleated cell counts from reference gene primer amplification. Data came from immunoSEQ multiplex PCR; TCRdb stores just in-frame clones and leaves some out. V, J and clone size derive from that table, while D and trimming were established from the DNA sequence. The sample has fewer than 350,000 clones; about 88% are singletons.

The sequenced sample was PBMCs or T cells enriched from blood (not recorded which). The chain has TRBV28 and TRBJ2-7, with D perhaps TRBD1 (7 bases). This receptor was obtained from a young woman who had been exposed to COVID-19. CDR3 nucleotide sequence: TGTGCCAGCAGCCAGGGGGGAAATTACGAGCAGTACTTC. Residues: CASSQGGNYEQYF.